These 32 T cell receptor beta chains came from one sample sequenced in a study of blood T cell repertoires in COVID-19. The data were produced by immunoSEQ multiplex PCR, yet TCRdb's version contains in-frame clones alone and is incomplete. The sample has about 170,000 clones, around 83% seen once. The sample taken for sequencing was peripheral blood. These receptors all stem from a woman aged 80 or older in a cohort sampled during active or convalescent COVID-19.

The chain links TRBV5-1 to TRBJ2-1; TRBD2 agrees at 13 bases. Trimming removed 4 bases from V and 6 bases from J; junction bases left unmatched: 10. Germline V gene sequence: CDR1 SGHRS, CDR2 YFSETQ. This CDR3 is built from 17 residues. The CDR3 loop is CASSAGTSGALVNEQFF. DNA of the CDR3: TGCGCCAGCAGCGCAGGGACTAGCGGGGCTCTGGTCAATGAGCAGTTCTTC. The full variable domain, in which reference TRBV5-1 and TRBJ2-1 provide the parts outside the CDR3, is KAGVTQTPRYLIKTRGQQVTLSCSPISGHRSVSWYQQTPGQGLQFLFEYFSETQRNKGNFPGRFSGRQFSNSRSEMNVSTLELGDSALYLCASSAGTSGALVNEQFFGPGTRLTVL.

The chain recombines TRBV28 with TRBJ1-5; D not resolved. V was pared by 8 bases and J by 5 bases, with 13 bases between. From germline, CDR1 is MDHEN and CDR2 SYDVKM. The length of the CDR3 is 13 residues. This chain's CDR3 is CASHRGSHQPQHF. CDR3 DNA: TGTGCCAGCCACCGAGGGAGCCATCAGCCCCAGCATTTT.

The chain couples TRBV12-3 or TRBV12-4 to TRBJ1-2; 8 bases fit TRBD1. There are 13 residues in the CDR3. V was clipped by 5 bases and J by 13 bases; unmatched bases: 12. The CDR3 is CASSAGQGRPCTF. The CDR3 nucleotides read TGTGCCAGCAGTGCCGGACAGGGCCGGCCTTGCACCTTC.

V gene TRBV7-9 combines with J gene TRBJ2-6; TRBD2 matches 11 bases. V shed 8 bases and J 1 base; nucleotides not matched to a gene: 7. CDR1 and CDR2 from the germline V gene are SEHNR and FQNEAQ (reference sequence). This CDR3 is built from 17 residues. The CDR3 region is CASGVAGGLSGANVLTF. CDR3 nucleotide sequence: TGTGCCAGCGGGGTAGCGGGAGGGCTATCTGGGGCCAACGTCCTGACTTTC.

The chain has TRBV14 and TRBJ1-2; tentative D call: TRBD1 (5 bases). CDR1 and CDR2 from the germline V gene are SGHDN and FVKESK. This CDR3 region has 13 residues. V dropped 4 bases and J dropped 6 bases, with 12 bases sitting between them. CDR3 nucleotides: TGTGCCAGCAGCCGGTGGGGGAGGGATGGCTACACCTTC. Its protein is CASSRWGRDGYTF.

The chain's CDR3 is CASSFQLLPYEQYF. In DNA, the CDR3 is TGTGCCAGCAGTTTTCAGTTATTACCCTACGAGCAGTACTTC. V gene TRBV28 combines with J gene TRBJ2-7; D remains ambiguous. Germline assignment: CDR1 MDHEN and CDR2 SYDVKM. V lost 3 bases, J lost 2 bases, and 11 bases lay in between. The CDR3 has 14 amino acids.

This rearrangement joins TRBV3-1 (or the pseudogene TRBV3-2) to TRBJ2-5; unclear D gene. Trimming cost V 6 bases and J 7 bases, with 9 bases left between them. Germline lookup yields CDR1 LGHDT and CDR2 YNNKEL (reference sequence). This CDR3 has 11 residues. The DNA of the CDR3 is TGTGCCAGCAGTCTCACAGCGACCCAGTACTTC. Its translation: CASSLTATQYF.

This chain links TRBV6-5 with TRBJ2-2, with D maybe TRBD2 (6 bases). V lost 5 bases and J lost 7, with 14 bases in between. CDR3 length: 14 residues. Germline CDR1 reads MNHEY; CDR2 reads SVGAGI. The CDR3 is CASSLGPGGGELFF. CDR3 nucleotides: TGTGCCAGCAGTCTCGGGCCCGGGGGCGGGGAGCTGTTTTTT.

The V call is TRBV10-2, the J call TRBJ2-2, with 12 nucleotides matching TRBD1. V was clipped by 6 bases and J by 6 bases; unmatched bases: 2. The CDR3 has 14 residues. Germline CDR1 WSHSY, CDR2 SAAADI. CDR3 region: CASRGQGASGELFF. The CDR3 DNA is TGCGCCAGCAGGGGACAGGGGGCCTCCGGGGAGCTGTTTTTT.

This chain uses TRBV5-6 with TRBJ1-1; 9 bases are a match to TRBD1. The CDR3 length is 15 residues. J lost 1 base, V lost 1 base, and 2 bases had no gene match. Per germline, CDR1 SGHDT and CDR2 YYEEEE. The CDR3 spells CASSLLGQGNTEAFF. CDR3 DNA: TGTGCCAGCAGCTTGCTGGGACAGGGGAACACTGAAGCTTTCTTT.

The gene calls are TRBV10-1 and TRBJ1-1; D remains unclear. The CDR3 runs to 12 residues. Germline lookup yields CDR1 WNHNN and CDR2 SYGVQD (reference sequence). V lost 3 bases to trimming and J lost 5 bases, with 7 bases between them. The DNA of the CDR3 is TGCGCCAGCAGTGACGGAGGGACTGAAGCTTTCTTT. Its protein is CASSDGGTEAFF.

The chain joins TRBV25-1 to TRBJ1-4; perhaps TRBD1 as D (5 bases). The germline V gene has CDR1 MGHDK and CDR2 SYGVNS. V gave up 6 bases and J gave up 4 bases, with 9 bases separating them. The CDR3 runs 13 residues. The CDR3, as DNA: TGTGCCAGCAGGGGGGGAAATAATGAAAAACTGTTTTTT. Amino acid sequence: CASRGGNNEKLFF.

The V call is TRBV11-3, the J call TRBJ2-3; D not certain. Germline lookup yields CDR1 SGHNT and CDR2 YENEEA. Trimming took 1 base from V and 0 from J, leaving 5 bases between them. This CDR3 is 14 amino acids long. The CDR3, as DNA: TGTGCCAGCAGCTTAGTTCAAAGCACAGATACGCAGTATTTT. This encodes CASSLVQSTDTQYF.

The CDR3: CASSQKTGARVHF. The CDR3 DNA reads as TGTGCCAGCAGCCAAAAGACAGGCGCTAGGGTCCACTTT. This chain joins TRBV3-1 (or the pseudogene TRBV3-2) and TRBJ1-6, with a weak D call TRBD1 (6 bases). The CDR3 spans 13 residues. CDR1 and CDR2 (germline): LGHDT, YNNKEL (reference sequence). Trimming took 2 bases from V and 17 from J, leaving 16 bases between them.

The rearrangement uses TRBV6-5 and TRBJ2-7; perhaps TRBD2 as D (5 bases). V was trimmed by 6 bases and J by 6 bases, leaving 12 bases between them. The germline V gene encodes CDR1 MNHEY and CDR2 SVGAGI. The CDR3 has 12 residues. The DNA of the CDR3 is TGTGCCAGCAGGATACTAGTAACCGAGCAGTACGTC. This sequence encodes CASRILVTEQYV.

This rearrangement joins TRBV21-1 to TRBJ2-7; TRBD1, the table's D call, was not compared with the DNA. TRBV21-1 is a pseudogene locus. The length of the CDR3 is 14 residues. CDR3 nucleotides: TGTGCCAGCGGAACTGGACAGGGTGAATACGAGCAGTACGTC. Protein sequence: CASGTGQGEYEQYV.

The V and J genes are TRBV11-3 and TRBJ1-1, with D possibly being TRBD1 (5 bases). CDR3 length equals 14 residues. Germline-derived CDR1 and CDR2 are SGHNT and YENEEA. Trimming cost V 5 bases and J 3 bases, with 13 bases left between them. CDR3 loop: CASSVSQGYTEAFF. CDR3 bases: TGTGCCAGCAGCGTATCGCAGGGTTACACTGAAGCTTTCTTT.

Worth noting for this clone: Other DNA sequences within the sample encode an identical CDR3. This CDR3 is CASSLQGRRNTEAFF. The CDR3 DNA follows: TGTGCCAGCAGCTTGCAGGGCAGACGGAACACTGAAGCTTTCTTT. The chain is built from TRBV5-5 and TRBJ1-1; tentatively, D is TRBD1 (5 bases). Germline V CDR1 and CDR2: SGHKS, YYEKEE (reference sequence). Trimming stripped 1 base from V and 1 base from J, with 11 bases between. This CDR3 is built from 15 residues.

The chain uses TRBV25-1 and TRBJ2-2; a possible D gene is TRBD1 (6 bases). Deletions cut 7 bases from V and 3 bases from J, with 9 bases between. Germline values: CDR1 MGHDK, CDR2 SYGVNS. The CDR3 spans 13 residues. The CDR3 reads CASTGQHTGELFF. The CDR3 DNA reads as TGTGCCAGCACCGGACAGCACACCGGGGAGCTGTTTTTT.

In this sample, this clone turned up once. The chain has TRBV20-1 and TRBJ2-4; D is unresolved. This CDR3 spans 11 amino acids. V lost 7 bases and J 7 bases, leaving 11 bases between the germline ends. The germline V gene encodes CDR1 DFQATT and CDR2 SNEGSKA (reference sequence). DNA of the CDR3: TGCAGTGTCCGGCCAGGTAACATTCAGTACTTC. It translates to CSVRPGNIQYF.

This rearrangement joins TRBV3-1 (or the pseudogene TRBV3-2) to TRBJ1-2, with 8 bases matching TRBD1. V trimming: 0 bases; J trimming: 2 bases; junction bases outside the gene matches: 11. The CDR3 consists of 18 residues. In germline, CDR1 is LGHDT, CDR2 YNNKEL (reference sequence). CDR3 sequence: CASSQDGTGGAPNYGYTF. In DNA, the CDR3 is TGTGCCAGCAGCCAAGATGGGACAGGAGGGGCACCAAACTATGGCTACACCTTC.

The chain joins TRBV2 to TRBJ2-5, with D unclear. The CDR3 runs to 11 residues. Germline lookup yields CDR1 SNHLY and CDR2 FYNNEI. V was cut by 7 bases and J by 5 bases, with 8 bases left in between. CDR3 loop: CASNPGETQYF. CDR3 nucleotide sequence: TGTGCCAGCAACCCCGGGGAGACCCAGTACTTC.

The CDR3 coding sequence is TGTGCCAGCAGTTGGGGACAAAGCTATGGCTACACCTTC. This translates into CASSWGQSYGYTF. The V and J genes are TRBV28 and TRBJ1-2; perhaps TRBD1 as D (6 bases). The length of the CDR3 is 13 residues. V was shortened by 4 bases and J by 4 bases, with 10 bases between the two germline ends. Germline CDR1 is MDHEN and CDR2 is SYDVKM.

The rearrangement links TRBV7-9 to TRBJ2-7; 8 bases match TRBD2. Trimming cost V 5 bases and J 3 bases; bases outside gene matches: 6. The CDR3 has 14 residues. Germline V CDR1 and CDR2: SEHNR, FQNEAQ (reference sequence). CDR3: CASSPSAGGYEQYV. The CDR3 nucleotides read TGTGCCAGCAGCCCCTCCGCGGGGGGCTACGAGCAGTACGTC.

V gene TRBV9 combines with J gene TRBJ2-7, with D possibly matching TRBD2 (6 bases). CDR1 SGDLS and CDR2 YYNGEE come from the germline V gene. V was trimmed by 4 bases and J by 4 bases, leaving 15 bases between them. The CDR3 is made up of 14 amino acids. CDR3 bases: TGTGCCAGCAGCCAACTAGCCGACAGATACGAGCAGTACTTC. Translation gives CASSQLADRYEQYF.

J is TRBJ2-1 and V is TRBV5-1; D possibly corresponds to TRBD2 (6 bases). Germline V lookup: CDR1 SGHRS, CDR2 YFSETQ. The V and J ends lost 0 bases and 2 bases respectively, with 9 bases between them. This CDR3 contains 15 residues. Written as DNA, the CDR3 is TGCGCCAGCAGCTTGGCCGGCGGGACCTACAATGAGCAGTTCTTC. It encodes CASSLAGGTYNEQFF.

The J gene is TRBJ2-1, the V gene TRBV11-2; 7 bases are shared with TRBD1. This CDR3 region has 13 residues. The germline CDR1 and CDR2 sequences are SGHAT and FQNNGV. Trimming cost V 0 bases and J 10 bases; bases outside gene matches: 3. CDR3 nucleotides: TGTGCCAGCAGCTTAGATCAGGGGGTCGAGCAGTTCTTC. It yields the protein CASSLDQGVEQFF.

This clone was counted once. V usage is TRBV11-2 and J usage is TRBJ1-1; tentative D call: TRBD1 (5 bases). Germline V lookup: CDR1 SGHAT, CDR2 FQNNGV. The CDR3 has 14 amino acids. Between the trimmed V and J ends, which lost 3 bases and 1 base, there was a span of 9 bases. The chain's CDR3 is CASSFQGGNTEAFF. The CDR3 DNA follows: TGTGCCAGCAGCTTTCAGGGAGGGAACACTGAAGCTTTCTTT.

This clone was picked up a small number of times. The rearrangement uses TRBV6-6 and TRBJ2-7; 13 bases are shared with TRBD2. Germline V gene lookup returns CDR1 MNHNY and CDR2 SVGAGI (reference sequence). The CDR3 has 16 amino acids. V lost 3 bases and J lost 2; bases outside the gene matches: 4. CDR3 sequence reads: CASSYWTSGGPYEQYF. CDR3 nucleotides: TGTGCCAGCAGTTATTGGACTAGCGGGGGCCCCTACGAGCAGTACTTC.

The V and J genes are TRBV7-2 and TRBJ1-6; TRBD1 agrees at 9 bases. V lost 6 bases and J lost 10; bases outside the gene matches: 10. The CDR3 loop spans 15 amino acids. Germline loops: CDR1 SGHTA, CDR2 FQGNSA. CDR3 coding DNA: TGTGCCAGCAGAAGACAGGGGGGACCGGGATCACCCCTCCACTTT. Protein product: CASRRQGGPGSPLHF. The variable domain in full, with the rest retrieved from reference TRBV7-2 and TRBJ1-6, is GAGVSQSPSNKVTEKGKDVELRCDPISGHTALYWYRQSLGQGLEFLIYFQGNSAPDKSGLPSDRFSAERTGGSVSTLTIQRTQQEDSAVYLCASRRQGGPGSPLHFGNGTRLTVT.

V and J are TRBV29-1 and TRBJ1-1; no firm D call. The CDR3 sequence is 13 residues long. The germline V gene has CDR1 SQVTM and CDR2 ANQGSEA. V lost 6 bases and J lost 4, with 15 bases in between. The CDR3 DNA reads TGCAGCGTCCAAGCCGGGTCCGCCACTGAAGCTTTCTTT. Protein sequence: CSVQAGSATEAFF.

J is TRBJ1-5 and V is TRBV2, with D maybe TRBD1 (6 bases). The V and J ends lost 4 bases and 3 bases respectively, with 13 bases between them. CDR3 length: 15 amino acids. Germline V gene lookup returns CDR1 SNHLY and CDR2 FYNNEI. CDR3 bases: TGTGCCAGCAGTGGGACAGTCGGTAACAATCAGCCCCAGCATTTT. It translates to CASSGTVGNNQPQHF.